This is a list of T cell receptor beta chains from one sample in a study of cytomegalovirus exposure and HLA in healthy donors. Sequencing was performed with immunoSEQ multiplex PCR; in TCRdb, only in-frame clones are kept and a portion is missing. The sample contains 54,000 or so clones, roughly 70% of which appear only once. What was sequenced was PBMCs. These receptors all come from a woman aged 55-69 years in good health and CMV-seropositive. CDR3s include the opening cysteine and the closing phenylalanine or tryptophan. A D gene is named only where the DNA matches it firmly. The size of a clone is reported for some rows only, either as once, few or many, or as a class for expanded clones.

-	TRBV6-6	-	TRBJ1-1	TGTGCCAGCAGTTACTCTGGAGGAGGCACTGAAGCTTTCTTT	CASSYSGGGTEAFF
TRBD1	TRBV9	-	TRBJ2-3	TGTGCCAGCAGCCCCAGGACAGGGGAAGATACGCAGTATTTT	CASSPRTGEDTQYF
-	TRBV5-1	-	TRBJ1-3	TGCGCCAGCAGCATCGGGGACTCTGGAAACACCATATATTTT	CASSIGDSGNTIYF
TRBD1	TRBV6-6	few	TRBJ1-1	TGTGCCAGCAGTCCCCGACAGGGCGGGACCACTGAAGCTTTCTTT	CASSPRQGGTTEAFF
-	TRBV5-1	-	TRBJ1-5	TGCGCCAGCAGCTTGGTAGGAGGGGATCAGCCCCAGCATTTT	CASSLVGGDQPQHF
-	TRBV5-5	-	TRBJ2-1	TGTGCCAGCAGCTTGGAGGGGAACTCCTACAATGAGCAGTTCTTC	CASSLEGNSYNEQFF
-	TRBV10-3	-	TRBJ1-2	TGTGCCATCCACCCTGGTGGCTCCTATGGCTACACCTTC	CAIHPGGSYGYTF
TRBD1	TRBV18	-	TRBJ1-1	TGTGCCAGCTCACCGGACAGGGTCTTATCTTTCTTT	CASSPDRVLSFF
-	TRBV5-1	-	TRBJ1-1	TGCGCCAGCAGCTTTGACATTCTGAACACTGAAGCTTTCTTT	CASSFDILNTEAFF
TRBD1	TRBV5-3	-	TRBJ1-1	TGTGCCAGAAGCTTGGCCCACGGGACAGACTTAAATGAAGCTTTCTTT	CARSLAHGTDLNEAFF
TRBD1	TRBV5-1	-	TRBJ1-1	TGCGCCAGCAGCTATCCGACAGGGAAGTCCCCTGAAGCTTTCTTT	CASSYPTGKSPEAFF
-	TRBV19	-	TRBJ1-4	TGTGCCAGTAGTATTTTTTACTCGAATGAAAAACTGTTTTTT	CASSIFYSNEKLFF
-	TRBV5-1	-	TRBJ2-2	TGCGCCAGCAGCCCCCAACAGGGAGAGGACACCGGGGAGCTGTTTTTT	CASSPQQGEDTGELFF
TRBD1	TRBV5-1	-	TRBJ2-1	TGCGCCAGCAGGGACCACAGGGGGTCCTACAATGAGCAGTTCTTC	CASRDHRGSYNEQFF
TRBD1	TRBV7-2	-	TRBJ1-6	TGTGCCAGCAGCGACGGGACAGTTCAAAATTCACCCCTCCACTTT	CASSDGTVQNSPLHF
-	TRBV6-5	-	TRBJ1-1	TGTGCCAGCAGGGCTGGGAACACTGAAGCTTTCTTT	CASRAGNTEAFF
-	TRBV27	few	TRBJ1-1	TGTGCCAGCAGTTTTAACACGAACACTGAAGCTTTCTTT	CASSFNTNTEAFF
-	TRBV13	-	TRBJ2-2	TGTGCCAGCAGCGACGGACTCAACACCGGGGAGCTGTTTTTT	CASSDGLNTGELFF
-	TRBV4-3	few	TRBJ1-1	TGCGCCAGCGAGATGCTAGGGGGGGGGACTGAAGCTTTCTTT	CASEMLGGGTEAFF
TRBD2	TRBV28	few	TRBJ2-1	TGTGCCAGCAGCCCCTTGAGCGGGGGGACAAATGAGCAGTTCTTC	CASSPLSGGTNEQFF
-	TRBV5-4	-	TRBJ2-5	TGTGCCAGCAGCTTGGACCCAGACTCCAAGAAGACCCAGTACTTC	CASSLDPDSKKTQYF
-	TRBV11-2	-	TRBJ2-1	TGTGCCAGCAGCTTAGTGTTGGTCAGTATCTACAATGAGCAGTTCTTC	CASSLVLVSIYNEQFF
-	TRBV7-8	once	TRBJ1-5	TGTGCCAGCAGCTTAGAGGCGGGTTGGAGCAATCAGCCCCAGCATTTT	CASSLEAGWSNQPQHF
-	TRBV20-1	-	TRBJ1-3	TGCAGTGCCTCTCAGGGAAACACCATATATTTT	CSASQGNTIYF
-	TRBV6-1	few	TRBJ2-3	TGTGCCAGCAGTGAAGCGCTGACTTCCGGCGATACGCAGTATTTT	CASSEALTSGDTQYF
TRBD2	TRBV5-4	-	TRBJ2-5	TGTGCCAGCAGCAGGGGACTAGCGGGAGCAGAGACCCAGTACTTC	CASSRGLAGAETQYF
TRBD2	TRBV5-1	-	TRBJ2-7	TGCGCCAGCAGCTTGGGCAGGGAGGGCTACGAGCAGTACTTC	CASSLGREGYEQYF
-	TRBV19	once	TRBJ1-6	TGTGCCAGTAGTCACACCCTCAGCTCCTATAATTCACCCCTCCACTTT	CASSHTLSSYNSPLHF
-	TRBV7-9	-	TRBJ1-4	TGTGCCAGCAGCTTAGGCGATGAAAAACTGTTTTTT	CASSLGDEKLFF
-	TRBV5-1	-	TRBJ1-2	TGCGCCAGCAGCTTGTCAGGGGATCAGAGTGGCTACACCTTC	CASSLSGDQSGYTF
-	TRBV15	-	TRBJ2-5	TGTGCCACCAGCAGACAGGGCCAAGAGACCCAGTACTTC	CATSRQGQETQYF
-	TRBV19	-	TRBJ1-4	TGTGCCAGTAGTATTAGGCAGGGGAGACTCGATGAAAAACTGTTTTTT	CASSIRQGRLDEKLFF
-	TRBV7-8	-	TRBJ1-6	TGTGCCAGCAGCTTATTAACCCAATCGGGGTCACCCCTCCACTTT	CASSLLTQSGSPLHF
-	TRBV2	-	TRBJ2-3	TGTGCCAGCGACTACACCCGCACAGATACGCAGTATTTT	CASDYTRTDTQYF
-	TRBV27	-	TRBJ1-3	TGTGCCAGCAGTTTGACCGGAGCGGGAGGAAACACCATATATTTT	CASSLTGAGGNTIYF
-	TRBV4-3	-	TRBJ1-6	TGCGCCAGCAGCCCGCACACCGCAGGATCCATTGGTTCACCCCTCCACTTT	CASSPHTAGSIGSPLHF
TRBD1	TRBV6-5	-	TRBJ2-5	TGTGCCAGCGGGACAGGCCAAGAGACCCAGTACTTC	CASGTGQETQYF